Each of the 25 T cell receptor beta chains below was sequenced from the same sample in a study of T cell responses to AZD1222 COVID-19 vaccine. The assay was immunoSEQ multiplex PCR, and TCRdb's table has in-frame clones only and misses some. The sample holds more than 95,000 clones, roughly 92% seen once. The sequencing used peripheral blood, collected on day 0 of AZD1222 vaccination. These TCRs come from an adult in good health.

The genes are TRBV4-3 and TRBJ2-1; D gene uncertain. Germline lookup yields CDR1 LGHNA and CDR2 YSLEER. The V end lost 0 bases, the J end lost 4 bases, and 16 bases lay between the germline ends. This CDR3 has 17 amino acids. This CDR3 reads CASSQEGSGRYYNEQFF. Written as DNA, the CDR3 is TGCGCCAGCAGCCAAGAGGGGTCAGGACGGTATTACAATGAGCAGTTCTTC.

This chain links TRBV29-1 with TRBJ2-7, with no clear D. This CDR3 region has 11 residues. Germline V gene lookup returns CDR1 SQVTM and CDR2 ANQGSEA. The V and J ends lost 4 bases and 3 bases respectively, with 7 bases between them. In nucleotides, the CDR3 is TGCAGCGTTGGGAGCAGCTACGAGCAGTACTTC. This codes for CSVGSSYEQYF.

The rearrangement joins TRBV4-1 to TRBJ1-3; the D is unclear. Trimming cost V 4 bases and J 0 bases, with 7 bases left between them. CDR1 and CDR2 (germline): MGHRA, YSYEKL. The CDR3 totals 14 residues. CDR3 protein: CASSRGTSGNTIYF. CDR3 bases: TGCGCCAGCAGCCGGGGAACCTCTGGAAACACCATATATTTT.

The rearrangement links TRBV5-1 to TRBJ2-2; D is possibly TRBD2 (6 bases). The CDR3 is made up of 15 amino acids. Germline CDR1 is SGHRS and CDR2 is YFSETQ. V lost 3 bases, J lost 1 base, and 10 bases lay in between. The CDR3 protein is CASSSAGLNTGELFF. As DNA, the CDR3 is TGCGCCAGCAGCTCCGCGGGGTTGAACACCGGGGAGCTGTTTTTT.

The chain recombines TRBV12-3 or TRBV12-4 with TRBJ2-7; 9 positions match TRBD2. The CDR3 loop spans 13 amino acids. J lost 6 bases, V lost 6 bases, and 6 bases had no gene match. This chain's CDR3 is CASSLSGSTEQYF. Written as DNA, the CDR3 is TGTGCCAGCAGCCTTAGCGGGAGCACCGAGCAGTACTTC.

The V gene is TRBV11-2, the J gene TRBJ2-6; TRBD1 aligns across 7 bases. V gave up 5 bases and J gave up 2 bases; unmatched junction bases: 3. From germline, CDR1 is SGHAT and CDR2 FQNNGV. This CDR3 has 15 residues. This CDR3 is CASSTQGAGANVLTF. CDR3 nucleotides: TGTGCCAGCAGCACCCAGGGGGCTGGGGCCAACGTCCTGACTTTC.

The sample holds one count of this clone. The chain combines TRBV7-2 with TRBJ2-3; D is tentatively TRBD1 or TRBD2 (6 bases each). Germline CDR1 SGHTA, CDR2 FQGNSA. V lost 0 bases and J lost 6, with 10 bases in between. This CDR3 region has 14 residues. This chain's CDR3 is CASSLAGGRDTQYF. DNA for the CDR3: TGTGCCAGCAGCTTAGCGGGGGGCCGCGATACGCAGTATTTT.

This chain links TRBV30 with TRBJ1-2; D may be TRBD1 (6 bases). The CDR3 is 15 amino acids. V was pared by 3 bases and J by 8 bases, with 22 bases between. Germline CDR1 reads GTSNPN; CDR2 reads SVGIG (reference sequence). CDR3 residues: CAWSDESGAEIGYTF. The DNA of the CDR3 is TGTGCCTGGAGCGACGAATCAGGGGCGGAGATCGGCTACACCTTC.

The V call is TRBV9, the J call TRBJ2-2; TRBD2 is a possible D gene (7 bases). Germline V gives CDR1 SGDLS, CDR2 YYNGEE. V lost 3 bases, J lost 4 bases, and 19 bases lay in between. The CDR3 runs to 17 residues. This CDR3 is CASSARGGFTSTGELFF. The CDR3 DNA reads as TGTGCCAGCAGCGCGCGCGGGGGCTTTACGAGCACCGGGGAGCTGTTTTTT.

This rearrangement joins TRBV5-4 to TRBJ2-1; TRBD2 is a possible D gene (6 bases). Germline CDR1 and CDR2: SGHNT and YYREEE (reference sequence). Trimming took 4 bases from V and 3 from J, leaving 17 bases between them. This CDR3 comprises 16 residues. CDR3 region: CASSAPRIADYNEQFF. The CDR3 DNA reads as TGTGCCAGCAGCGCCCCACGAATAGCGGACTACAATGAGCAGTTCTTC.

The V and J genes are TRBV10-3 and TRBJ2-3; weak D call: TRBD2 (6 bases). V lost 0 bases, J lost 2 bases, and 9 bases lay in between. The germline V gene encodes CDR1 ENHRY and CDR2 SYGVKD. CDR3 size: 15 residues. CDR3 DNA: TGTGCCATCAGTGAGTCGTTAGCGGTCACAGATACGCAGTATTTT. Translating gives CAISESLAVTDTQYF.

V usage is TRBV27 and J usage is TRBJ2-1; 8 bases are shared with TRBD1. Germline V gene data show CDR1 as MNHEY and CDR2 as SMNVEV (reference sequence). The CDR3 length is 15 residues. Trimming at V came to 4 bases and at J to 2 bases, leaving 4 bases not matched to a gene. The CDR3 nucleotides are TGTGCCAGCAGTTCTGGACAGGGCACCTACAATGAGCAGTTCTTC. Protein: CASSSGQGTYNEQFF.

The chain carries TRBV29-1 and TRBJ2-1; TRBD2 is a possible D gene (5 bases). This CDR3 is built from 12 residues. From germline, CDR1 is SQVTM and CDR2 ANQGSEA. V lost 4 bases and J lost 7, with 11 bases in between. As DNA, the CDR3 is TGCAGCGTTGGAGGACTGTATAATGAGCAGTTCTTC. Its protein is CSVGGLYNEQFF.

The chain recombines TRBV11-1 with TRBJ2-1; D is uncertain. There are 13 residues in the CDR3. The germline gives CDR1 SGHAT, CDR2 FQDESV (reference sequence). Trimming took off 3 bases at V and 7 bases at J, with 10 bases between the two ends. CDR3 DNA sequence: TGTGCCAGCAGCTTCATTAGCAGGAATGAGCAGTTCTTC. It codes for CASSFISRNEQFF.

The DNA for the CDR3 is TGTGCCAGCAGTACAGGGTGGTCACCCCTCCACTTT. Its protein product is CASSTGWSPLHF. The chain is built from TRBV6-5 and TRBJ1-6; D possibly corresponds to TRBD1 (6 bases). The CDR3 runs 12 residues. From germline, CDR1 is MNHEY and CDR2 SVGAGI. V dropped 5 bases and J dropped 10 bases, with 9 bases sitting between them.

The rearrangement links TRBV5-1 to TRBJ2-5; D unresolved. Per the germline V gene, CDR1 is SGHRS and CDR2 is YFSETQ. Trimming cost V 6 bases and J 2 bases, with 5 bases left between them. The CDR3 length is 11 residues. CDR3: CASTDQETQYF. In nucleotides, the CDR3 is TGCGCCAGCACTGATCAAGAGACCCAGTACTTC.

V is TRBV6-6 and J is TRBJ2-7; D not resolved. Germline V gene sequence: CDR1 MNHNY, CDR2 SVGAGI (reference sequence). V was trimmed by 6 bases and J by 0 bases, leaving 18 bases between them. The CDR3 has 16 amino acids. CDR3 nucleotides: TGTGCCAGCAGGAGCCCGTCCGTAGGGTCCTCCTACGAGCAGTACTTC. Translation gives CASRSPSVGSSYEQYF.

This rearrangement joins TRBV19 to TRBJ2-5; 9 bases line up with TRBD1. The J segment lost 5 bases and the V segment lost 5 bases, leaving 9 bases of the junction unmatched. The CDR3 runs 15 residues. Germline values: CDR1 LNHDA, CDR2 SQIVND (reference sequence). The CDR3 spells CASSPHRGRGETQYF. CDR3 nucleotide sequence: TGTGCCAGTAGTCCCCACAGGGGGCGAGGGGAGACCCAGTACTTC.

This clone was observed a single time. This chain connects TRBV9 to TRBJ2-1; TRBD1 is a possible D gene (6 bases). The CDR3 sequence is 15 residues long. Trimming took off 0 bases at V and 3 bases at J, with 10 bases between the two ends. Germline assignment: CDR1 SGDLS and CDR2 YYNGEE. The CDR3 loop is CASSVGQGNYNEQFF. The CDR3 DNA sequence: TGTGCCAGCAGCGTAGGGCAGGGGAACTACAATGAGCAGTTCTTC.

The chain employs TRBV19 and TRBJ2-7; TRBD2 aligns across 16 bases. The J segment lost 7 bases and the V segment lost 6 bases, leaving 3 bases of the junction unmatched. Germline lookup yields CDR1 LNHDA and CDR2 SQIVND (reference sequence). The CDR3 is 14 amino acids. The CDR3 loop reads CASRGLAGGREQYF. The CDR3 region has the DNA TGTGCCAGTAGGGGACTAGCGGGAGGGCGAGAGCAGTACTTC.

The chain is built from TRBV7-9 and TRBJ1-1, with a possible D match to TRBD1 (6 bases). This CDR3 is built from 15 residues. Germline lookup yields CDR1 SEHNR and CDR2 FQNEAQ (reference sequence). The V end was cut by 5 bases, the J end by 0 bases, with 13 bases between. The CDR3 loop is CASSLRTVMNTEAFF. The CDR3 DNA follows: TGTGCCAGCAGCCTGAGGACAGTGATGAACACTGAAGCTTTCTTT.

V is TRBV30 and J is TRBJ1-1, with a possible D match to TRBD1 (6 bases). Trimming stripped 2 bases from V and 4 bases from J, with 11 bases between. CDR3 size: 13 residues. Germline-derived CDR1 and CDR2 are GTSNPN and SVGIG (reference sequence). Written as DNA, the CDR3 is TGTGCCTGGAGTTCAGGGGCGGGCACTGAAGCTTTCTTT. The encoded protein is CAWSSGAGTEAFF.

The chain carries TRBV29-1 and TRBJ2-3; a possible D gene is TRBD2 (6 bases). Germline V gene lookup returns CDR1 SQVTM and CDR2 ANQGSEA. This CDR3 spans 15 amino acids. V lost 7 bases to trimming and J lost 1 base, with 18 bases between them. The CDR3 nucleotides are TGCAGCGCCCAACCTGGGCGGGGCGGCACAGATACGCAGTATTTT. Amino acid sequence: CSAQPGRGGTDTQYF.

The rearrangement links TRBV25-1 to TRBJ2-7; either TRBD1 or TRBD2 may supply D (5 bases each). Germline CDR1 and CDR2: MGHDK and SYGVNS. The CDR3 has 15 residues. V gave up 5 bases and J gave up 2 bases, with 16 bases separating them. The CDR3 coding sequence is TGTGCCAGCAGTCCTGGGACCGTGGGGACCTACGAGCAGTACTTC. It specifies CASSPGTVGTYEQYF.

This chain connects TRBV7-2 to TRBJ1-2; no clear D. Trimming cost V 1 base and J 2 bases, with 5 bases left between them. This CDR3 has 13 residues. Germline values: CDR1 SGHTA, CDR2 FQGNSA. The CDR3, as DNA: TGTGCCAGCAGCTTAGATTTGAACTATGGCTACACCTTC. Translating it yields CASSLDLNYGYTF.